The 21 T cell receptor beta chains listed next were all sequenced from one sample in a study of shared clonotypes between healthy human individuals (dated by TCRdb to 2018 to 2021). The library was produced with the immunoSEQ multiplex PCR assay. This is the immuneACCESS table as TCRdb keeps it, with only in-frame sequences that have V and J called. A part of the clones is gone; compared with another copy, unresolved V genes explain less than half, and the rest is unexplained. For this sample the table gives around 1,900,000 clones, of which around 93% were detected only once. The ten top clones hold roughly 1.7% of the sample. CD8 naive samples consisted of CD45RO-negative cells that were positively selected for CCR7, yielding a CD45RA+CCR7+ population without TemRA cells. The sequencing sample was made of naive CD8+ T cells from PBMCs. In light of the paper, this sample's cell subset or site label describes: CD45RA+CCR7+. The receptor source for this set is a man aged 18 to 30 in good health. Some clones in this sample may be carry-over from other donors' samples.

The chain employs TRBV11-2 and TRBJ2-3; the match to TRBD2 covers 10 bases. The trim removed 6 bases at V and 4 bases at J, leaving 7 bases unmatched. Germline CDR1 reads SGHAT; CDR2 reads FQNNGV. This CDR3 region has 15 residues. CDR3 sequence reads: CASRLTSGTPDTQYF. DNA of the CDR3: TGTGCCAGCAGATTAACTAGCGGGACTCCAGATACGCAGTATTTT.

This clone was detected once. The chain is built from TRBV10-3 and TRBJ2-5, with D possibly called TRBD1 or TRBD2 (5 bases each). The germline V and J ends were trimmed by 10 bases and 2 bases, with 14 bases remaining between them. The CDR3 runs 13 residues. Germline CDR1 is ENHRY and CDR2 is SYGVKD. The CDR3 nucleotides read TGTGCCACCCAGGGACCGTTACAAGAGACCCAGTACTTC. Its protein product is CATQGPLQETQYF.

This chain joins TRBV30 and TRBJ2-7, with D possibly matching TRBD2 (5 bases). Germline values: CDR1 GTSNPN, CDR2 SVGIG (reference sequence). The CDR3 runs 11 residues. Trimming stripped 6 bases from V and 4 bases from J, with 10 bases between. CDR3 region: CACEEGYEQYF. The CDR3 DNA reads as TGTGCCTGCGAAGAGGGTTACGAGCAGTACTTC.

This chain connects TRBV4-3 to TRBJ2-7, with 7 positions matching TRBD2. This CDR3 has 15 residues. Per germline, CDR1 LGHNA and CDR2 YSLEER. Germline trimming cut 4 bases from V and 5 bases from J; bases unmatched to any gene: 11. CDR3 bases: TGCGCCAGCAGCCGACTAACCGGGACTAAGGACGAGCAGTACTTC. This sequence encodes CASSRLTGTKDEQYF.

The rearrangement uses TRBV7-9 and TRBJ1-1; 8 nucleotides align to TRBD1. The CDR3 has 16 residues. Per germline, CDR1 SEHNR and CDR2 FQNEAQ (reference sequence). V trimming: 1 base; J trimming: 4 bases; junction bases outside the gene matches: 8. CDR3 protein: CASSLVLGQGATEAFF. The CDR3 coding sequence is TGTGCCAGCAGCTTAGTACTCGGCCAGGGGGCCACTGAAGCTTTCTTT.

The chain uses TRBV28 and TRBJ1-4; D not certain. The CDR3 consists of 17 residues. Germline V gene data show CDR1 as MDHEN and CDR2 as SYDVKM. V lost 3 bases to trimming and J lost 4 bases, with 18 bases between them. Written as DNA, the CDR3 is TGTGCCAGCAGTTTCTTTTCGGGGAGGTTCCTTAATGAAAAACTGTTTTTT. Its translation is CASSFFSGRFLNEKLFF.

The CDR3 DNA is TGTGCCAGGGGCCAACGGGAGGGAGGGGAGACCCAGTACTTC. This codes for CARGQREGGETQYF. The chain has TRBV2 and TRBJ2-5, with 8 nucleotides matching TRBD2. The CDR3 loop spans 14 amino acids. Germline CDR1 is SNHLY and CDR2 is FYNNEI. With V trimmed by 9 bases and J by 5 bases, 11 bases remained unmatched.

This clone is a singleton in its sample. The chain employs TRBV11-2 and TRBJ1-1; D may be TRBD1 (6 bases). This CDR3 comprises 15 residues. Trimming shortened V by 2 bases and J by 1 base, and 11 bases separated the two germline ends. The germline gives CDR1 SGHAT, CDR2 FQNNGV. CDR3 sequence (DNA): TGTGCCAGCAGCTTAAATTGGGGGGCGAACACTGAAGCTTTCTTT. Residues: CASSLNWGANTEAFF. The full variable domain, its missing parts supplied by reference TRBV11-2 and TRBJ1-1, is EAGVAQSPRYKIIEKRQSVAFWCNPISGHATLYWYQQILGQGPKLLIQFQNNGVVDDSQLPKDRFSAERLKGVDSTLKIQPAKLEDSAVYLCASSLNWGANTEAFFGQGTRLTVV.

The table lists this clone with a count of one. V usage is TRBV4-1 and J usage is TRBJ2-2; a weak D match, TRBD1 (6 bases). This CDR3 is built from 16 residues. The germline CDR1 and CDR2 sequences are MGHRA and YSYEKL. Trimming removed 0 bases from V and 3 bases from J, with 11 bases in between. The CDR3, as DNA: TGCGCCAGCAGCCAAGAGGACAGCTTCGACACCGGGGAGCTGTTTTTT. Translated: CASSQEDSFDTGELFF.

Comments on this clone: The sample contains more than one DNA sequence encoding this CDR3. The rearrangement joins TRBV9 to TRBJ2-7; 7 bases fit TRBD1. This CDR3 has 14 residues. The germline V gene encodes CDR1 SGDLS and CDR2 YYNGEE. After removal of 0 bases from V and 3 bases from J, the junction contained 3 bases not matched to a gene. CDR3 coding DNA: TGTGCCAGCAGCGTAGGACAGGGCAACTACGAGCAGTACTTC. Its protein is CASSVGQGNYEQYF.

This clone was recorded once. V usage is TRBV7-9 and J usage is TRBJ2-1, with D unresolved. CDR3 length equals 12 residues. Looked up from germline, CDR1 is SEHNR and CDR2 is FQNEAQ (reference sequence). The V end was cut by 5 bases, the J end by 8 bases, with 10 bases between. CDR3 DNA: TGTGCCAGCAGCCCACCGATAGATGAGCAGTTCTTC. It is translated as CASSPPIDEQFF.

This chain connects TRBV5-1 to TRBJ2-7; 12 bases fit TRBD1. The length of the CDR3 is 15 residues. Germline CDR1 reads SGHRS; CDR2 reads YFSETQ. Trimming took 4 bases from V and 5 from J; bases not matched to a gene: 7. The CDR3 sequence: CASSTWDRGPNEQYF. CDR3 sequence (DNA): TGCGCCAGCAGCACGTGGGACAGGGGGCCGAACGAGCAGTACTTC.

This chain connects TRBV5-6 to TRBJ2-7; tentatively, D is TRBD2 (5 bases). The CDR3 runs 15 residues. Trimming shortened V by 6 bases and J by 0 bases, and 16 bases separated the two germline ends. Germline V gives CDR1 SGHDT, CDR2 YYEEEE. The CDR3 sequence is CASTPGRRSSYEQYF. CDR3 DNA: TGTGCCAGCACCCCGGGAAGGCGAAGCTCCTACGAGCAGTACTTC.

CDR3 sequence: CASSEGIRIGDTGELFF. CDR3 DNA: TGTGCCAGCAGTGAAGGAATTCGGATCGGCGACACCGGGGAGCTGTTTTTT. The chain couples TRBV2 to TRBJ2-2; D unresolved. The CDR3 has 17 residues. Trimming removed 1 base from V and 3 bases from J, with 15 bases in between. Germline lookup yields CDR1 SNHLY and CDR2 FYNNEI.

This clone came up a few times. Other nucleotide sequences in the sample specify the same CDR3. The chain links TRBV6-5 to TRBJ1-1; D may be TRBD1 (5 bases). V lost 2 bases to trimming and J lost 6 bases, with 7 bases between them. Germline V gene sequence: CDR1 MNHEY, CDR2 SVGAGI. This CDR3 spans 12 amino acids. The CDR3 sequence is CASSYRGSEAFF. DNA for the CDR3: TGTGCCAGCAGTTACAGGGGCTCTGAAGCTTTCTTT.

The chain joins TRBV6-1 to TRBJ2-1, with D unresolved. There are 14 residues in the CDR3. Germline V CDR1 and CDR2: MNHNS, SASEGT. V gave up 3 bases and J gave up 7 bases, with 13 bases separating them. CDR3 sequence: CASSEVTRSNEQFF. The CDR3 nucleotides are TGTGCCAGCAGTGAGGTCACCCGCTCGAATGAGCAGTTCTTC.

The chain couples TRBV10-2 to TRBJ1-2, with 7 bases identical to TRBD1. The germline gives CDR1 WSHSY, CDR2 SAAADI. With 6 bases clipped from V and 8 bases from J, the junction kept 9 bases outside the gene matches. The length of the CDR3 is 13 residues. DNA of the CDR3: TGCGCCAGCAGAGAAGACAGGGACGTAGGCTACACCTTC. Its protein is CASREDRDVGYTF.

In this sample, this clone turned up a few times. This chain connects TRBV6-1 to TRBJ1-5; the D gene is possibly TRBD1 (5 bases). The V gene lost 8 bases and the J gene lost 4 bases, with 18 bases spanning the gap. Germline V CDR1 and CDR2: MNHNS, SASEGT. The CDR3 has 15 residues. As DNA, the CDR3 is TGTGCCAGCGCCGCTATGGCAGGGATGAATCAGCCCCAGCATTTT. This translates into CASAAMAGMNQPQHF.

This chain connects TRBV5-4 to TRBJ2-1, with 16 bases aligning to TRBD2. J gave up 8 bases and V 1 base, and 3 bases lay outside the gene matches. This CDR3 comprises 16 residues. The germline V gene has CDR1 SGHNT and CDR2 YYREEE (reference sequence). CDR3 sequence reads: CASSLPGTSGRDEQFF. The CDR3 nucleotides read TGTGCCAGCAGCTTGCCCGGGACTAGCGGGAGGGATGAGCAGTTCTTC.

The chain joins TRBV19 to TRBJ2-2, with D perhaps matching TRBD2 (5 bases). This CDR3 comprises 16 residues. Germline V gene data show CDR1 as LNHDA and CDR2 as SQIVND (reference sequence). Trimming removed 6 bases from V and 5 bases from J, with 19 bases in between. CDR3 sequence: CASRTLGGSVTGELFF. The CDR3 region has the DNA TGTGCCAGTAGAACATTGGGCGGGTCAGTAACCGGGGAGCTGTTTTTT.

As regards this clone: The same CDR3 also results from other DNA sequences found in this sample. The chain carries TRBV27 and TRBJ2-7; 7 nucleotides agree with TRBD2. The CDR3 is made up of 13 amino acids. The V segment lost 5 bases and the J segment 2 bases; nucleotides outside the gene matches: 3. Germline loops: CDR1 MNHEY, CDR2 SMNVEV (reference sequence). DNA for the CDR3: TGTGCCAGCAGTGCTAGCGGAACCTACGAGCAGTACTTC. Its protein product is CASSASGTYEQYF.